This T cell receptor beta chain was sequenced in a study of cytomegalovirus exposure and HLA in healthy donors. Whole-study findings and limits: A later analysis showed HLA-associated TCR beta chains outstripping equally common others in clonal expansion. Researchers catalogued about 150 TCR beta chains as cytomegalovirus-associated. Relative to the approximately 630-donor mean, N-insertions were reportedly fewer in an Asian-associated ancestry cluster in a later analysis.

With regard to this clone: The antigen is unknown.

Germline trimming cut 4 bases from V and 7 bases from J; bases unmatched to any gene: 7. This CDR3 contains 14 residues. Germline V gene lookup returns CDR1 SGHNT and CDR2 YENEEA. Use of 60 Vbeta and 13 Jbeta primers characterized the PCR. TCRdb's table, derived via immunoSEQ multiplex PCR, lists solely in-frame clones and lacks some. This sample has under 150,000 clones, with 65% to 80% found just once. Sequencing was carried out using PBMCs. The genes are TRBV11-3 and TRBJ2-1; 7 bases are a match to TRBD2. This TCR came from a woman aged 40 to 50 in good health and CMV-seronegative. The CDR3 nucleotides are TGTGCCAGCAGCTCGGACGGGGGGTTGAATGAGCAGTTCTTC. It translates to CASSSDGGLNEQFF.